The subject of this entry is one T cell receptor beta chain. Using immunoSEQ multiplex PCR, the repertoire was profiled, and TCRdb retains in-frame clones only, with some absent. The data show 68,000 or so clones, 80% to 95% seen once. This record belongs to a study of T cell clones after liver transplantation. Study summary: Tolerance: complete withdrawal held at least one year, liver enzymes staying within twice normal.

The CDR3 is made up of 12 amino acids. V lost 6 bases, J lost 2 bases, and 2 bases stayed unmatched. CDR1 and CDR2 (germline): SQVTM, ANQGSEA. The chain recombines TRBV29-1 with TRBJ2-7, with 9 bases lining up with TRBD1. This receptor was obtained from a human patient who received a liver transplant. The graft donor may be the source of some T cells. The sample was CD4+ T cells from blood, taken roughly 26 months after liver transplant. The CDR3 protein is CSVGQGTYEQYF. The CDR3 DNA is TGCAGCGTCGGACAGGGGACCTACGAGCAGTACTTC.